This T cell receptor (beta chain) is from a study of blood T cell repertoires in COVID-19. On the study more broadly: Sites across the United States, Italy and Spain contributed samples from acute and convalescent COVID-19.

The germline CDR1 and CDR2 sequences are SGHNT and YYREEE (reference sequence). The CDR3 runs to 15 residues. The J segment lost 4 bases and the V segment lost 9 bases, leaving 15 bases of the junction unmatched. This clone was seen just once. This table comes from immunoSEQ multiplex PCR, and its TCRdb copy is limited to in-frame clones, with some not included. The sample has 350,000 or so clones, 88% seen once. The cohort comprised adults aged about 18 to 89 years residing in 20 to 25 US areas. Participant reports of clinical history set cohort assignment. The TCR sequence derives from a woman in her thirties who had been exposed to COVID-19. The sample taken for sequencing was PBMCs or T cells enriched from blood (not recorded which). The chain joins TRBV5-4 to TRBJ2-5; 7 positions match TRBD2. The CDR3 reads CATSKGQPGGETQYF. The DNA of the CDR3 is TGTGCCACTAGTAAAGGGCAGCCGGGGGGAGAGACCCAGTACTTC. Using reference TRBV5-4 and TRBJ2-5 for the parts outside the CDR3, the full variable domain is ETGVTQSPTHLIKTRGQQVTLRCSSQSGHNTVSWYQQALGQGPQFIFQYYREEENGRGNFPPRFSGLQFPNYSSELNVNALELDDSALYLCATSKGQPGGETQYFGPGTRLLVL.